Listed below are T cell receptor beta chains from one sample, sequenced in a study of cytomegalovirus exposure and HLA in healthy donors. Libraries were prepared by immunoSEQ multiplex PCR; TCRdb keeps only in-frame clonotypes and omits some of them. This sample has some 180,000 clones, with 75% to 85% found just once. The sample taken for sequencing was PBMCs. These receptors came from a man aged 18 to 29 in good health and CMV-seronegative. Both conserved end residues are part of each CDR3. D genes are given only for firm matches. Not all rows give a size; the values are once, few, many and, for expanded clones, a class.

TRBV7-9,.,.,TRBJ2-7,CASSRSGLPVHEQYF,TGTGCCAGCAGCCGGTCGGGACTGCCGGTCCACGAGCAGTACTTC
TRBV4-3,.,few,TRBJ1-1,CASSQGGHLNTEAFF,TGCGCCAGCAGCCAGGGCGGACACCTGAACACTGAAGCTTTCTTT
TRBV9,TRBD2,.,TRBJ2-3,CASSGGSGGADTQYF,TGTGCCAGCAGCGGCGGTTCGGGGGGGGCAGATACGCAGTATTTT
TRBV12-5,TRBD1,.,TRBJ1-5,CASAPGQGGPYQPQHF,TGTGCTAGTGCCCCGGGACAGGGGGGGCCGTATCAGCCCCAGCATTTT
TRBV27,TRBD1,.,TRBJ1-5,CASGAGGYQPQHF,TGTGCCAGCGGGGCAGGGGGATATCAGCCCCAGCATTTT
TRBV7-2,.,.,TRBJ1-6,CASSLAAGAPSPLHF,TGTGCCAGCAGCTTAGCTGCAGGGGCCCCCTCACCCCTCCACTTT
TRBV6-1,TRBD1,.,TRBJ2-7,CASSQTGVGPYEQYF,TGTGCCAGCAGCCAGACAGGGGTTGGACCCTACGAGCAGTACTTC
TRBV2,.,once,TRBJ1-1,CASSETGTGRGNTEAFF,TGTGCCAGCAGTGAAACCGGCACAGGAAGAGGGAACACTGAAGCTTTCTTT
TRBV2,.,.,TRBJ2-7,CASILTESYEQYF,TGTGCCAGCATCCTTACGGAGTCCTACGAGCAGTACTTC
TRBV21-1,.,.,TRBJ2-1,CASSPQGQPPYNEQFF,TGTGCCAGCAGCCCCCAGGGACAGCCTCCCTACAATGAGCAGTTCTTC
TRBV18,TRBD1,.,TRBJ2-1,CASSPRGGAWNEQFF,TGTGCCAGCTCACCACGAGGGGGCGCATGGAATGAGCAGTTCTTC
TRBV4-1,.,.,TRBJ1-3,CASSQDVLLGNTIYF,TGCGCCAGCAGCCAAGATGTTCTTCTTGGAAACACCATATATTTT
TRBV27,.,.,TRBJ1-2,CASSFGVSSNYGYTF,TGTGCCAGCAGTTTCGGAGTCAGCTCTAACTATGGCTACACCTTC
TRBV30,.,.,TRBJ1-2,CAWDEDGVANYGYTF,TGTGCCTGGGACGAGGACGGGGTTGCTAACTATGGCTACACCTTC
TRBV27,.,.,TRBJ1-1,CASSFWGGTEAFF,TGTGCCAGCAGTTTTTGGGGAGGCACTGAAGCTTTCTTT
TRBV11-2,.,.,TRBJ1-3,CASRQNRRHSGNTIYF,TGTGCCAGTAGACAGAACAGGCGACACTCTGGAAACACCATATATTTT
TRBV6-6,TRBD1,.,TRBJ2-6,CASSYRDRAGANVLTF,TGTGCCAGCAGTTACCGGGACAGGGCTGGGGCCAACGTCCTGACTTTC
TRBV28,.,.,TRBJ2-7,CASSSGVYEQYF,TGTGCCAGCAGTTCAGGGGTCTACGAGCAGTACTTC
TRBV5-6,TRBD2,few,TRBJ2-2,CASSLFWGGYTGELFF,TGTGCCAGCAGCTTGTTCTGGGGGGGATACACCGGGGAGCTGTTTTTT
TRBV5-8,TRBD2,.,TRBJ2-1,CASAEGLAPINEQFF,TGTGCCAGCGCGGAGGGACTAGCCCCAATCAATGAGCAGTTCTTC
TRBV13,TRBD2,.,TRBJ2-3,CASSGGTSGRAPDTQYF,TGTGCCAGCAGCGGGGGGACTAGCGGGAGGGCCCCAGATACGCAGTATTTT
TRBV14,TRBD1,.,TRBJ2-7,CASSHYRTGRKGEQYF,TGTGCCAGCAGCCACTACCGGACAGGGCGTAAAGGCGAGCAGTACTTC